Shown below are 11 T cell receptor beta chains from a single sample sequenced in a study of T cell changes during pregnancy in multiple sclerosis (dated by TCRdb to the late 2010s). Libraries were built with the immunoSEQ multiplex PCR assay. In TCRdb, the immuneACCESS table is reduced to in-frame sequences with V and J assigned. These tables do not hold every clone; where another copy was compared, an unresolved V gene accounts for under half, and the others remain unexplained. The sample profile shows roughly 69,000 clones; more than 85% of them were found once. The leading ten clones occupy 1.4% of the sample. The specimen comprised peripheral blood, sampled in the second trimester of pregnancy. These receptors originate from a female donor with multiple sclerosis, enrolled in a pregnancy study.

The V gene is TRBV9, the J gene TRBJ2-2, with 10 bases fitting TRBD1. Germline V gene data show CDR1 as SGDLS and CDR2 as YYNGEE. The CDR3 totals 19 residues. V lost 0 bases, J lost 0 bases, and 8 bases stayed unmatched. For the CDR3, the DNA is TGTGCCAGCAGCGTAGAAGACAGGGGGCTGTTTTCGAACACCGGGGAGCTGTTTTTT. It yields the protein CASSVEDRGLFSNTGELFF.

V gene TRBV7-9 combines with J gene TRBJ1-1; 7 bases agree with TRBD1. Looked up from germline, CDR1 is SEHNR and CDR2 is FQNEAQ (reference sequence). This CDR3 comprises 10 residues. Unmatched junction bases numbered 0, after V lost 8 bases and J lost 6 bases. The CDR3 reads CASDRAEAFF. The CDR3 DNA is TGTGCCAGCGACAGGGCTGAAGCTTTCTTT.

V usage is TRBV7-9 and J usage is TRBJ1-4, with D hard to call. This CDR3 region has 16 residues. V dropped 4 bases and J dropped 0 bases, with 12 bases sitting between them. The germline gives CDR1 SEHNR, CDR2 FQNEAQ (reference sequence). The CDR3 spells CASSSNRGATNEKLFF. For the CDR3, the DNA is TGTGCCAGCAGCTCGAACCGGGGTGCAACTAATGAAAAACTGTTTTTT. Filled out from reference TRBV7-9 and TRBJ1-4, the complete variable domain reads DTGVSQNPRHKITKRGQNVTFRCDPISEHNRLYWYRQTLGQGPEFLTYFQNEAQLEKSRLLSDRFSAERPKGSFSTLEIQRTEQGDSAMYLCASSSNRGATNEKLFFGSGTQLSVL.

The V gene is TRBV27, the J gene TRBJ2-7; 9 bases match TRBD2. Germline V CDR1 and CDR2: MNHEY, SMNVEV (reference sequence). V lost 5 bases and J lost 3; bases outside the gene matches: 11. The CDR3 totals 16 residues. CDR3: CASSPPPREGLYEQYF. The CDR3 DNA reads as TGTGCCAGCAGTCCACCCCCGCGGGAGGGCCTCTACGAGCAGTACTTC.

This clone was recorded only once. This chain joins TRBV4-1 and TRBJ2-7; the match to TRBD2 covers 8 bases. Germline V gene sequence: CDR1 MGHRA, CDR2 YSYEKL. Losses at the gene ends were 0 bases for V and 2 bases for J; bases not matched to a gene: 3. The CDR3 spans 15 residues. In DNA form, the CDR3 reads TGCGCCAGCAGCCAAGATCCGGGGGGGCCCTACGAGCAGTACTTC. Its protein is CASSQDPGGPYEQYF.

In its sample, this clone was seen a few times. V usage is TRBV5-1 and J usage is TRBJ1-6; D is undetermined. Trimming left V 1 base short and J 6 bases short, with 5 bases between. This CDR3 has 13 residues. Per germline, CDR1 SGHRS and CDR2 YFSETQ. CDR3 DNA sequence: TGCGCCAGCAGCTTGACGGGTAATTCACCCCTCCACTTT. The encoded protein is CASSLTGNSPLHF. The variable domain in full, completed from reference TRBV5-1 and TRBJ1-6, reads KAGVTQTPRYLIKTRGQQVTLSCSPISGHRSVSWYQQTPGQGLQFLFEYFSETQRNKGNFPGRFSGRQFSNSRSEMNVSTLELGDSALYLCASSLTGNSPLHFGNGTRLTVT.

This chain uses TRBV30 with TRBJ2-5, with TRBD1 matching 7 bases. V lost 2 bases, J lost 1 base, and 7 bases stayed unmatched. Per germline, CDR1 GTSNPN and CDR2 SVGIG (reference sequence). The CDR3 is made up of 15 amino acids. The CDR3 is CAWSTGQVLQETQYF. The CDR3 DNA sequence: TGTGCCTGGAGTACCGGACAGGTCCTCCAAGAGACCCAGTACTTC.

V gene TRBV7-9 combines with J gene TRBJ2-7, with 10 bases aligning to TRBD2. Germline loops: CDR1 SEHNR, CDR2 FQNEAQ (reference sequence). CDR3 length equals 16 residues. V was pared by 1 base and J by 2 bases, with 5 bases of the junction left unmatched. The CDR3 DNA reads as TGTGCCAGCAGCTTAGACGCCGGACTAGCGGCCTACGAGCAGTACTTC. Residues: CASSLDAGLAAYEQYF. Looking up the rest from reference TRBV7-9 and TRBJ2-7 gives the full variable domain: DTGVSQNPRHKITKRGQNVTFRCDPISEHNRLYWYRQTLGQGPEFLTYFQNEAQLEKSRLLSDRFSAERPKGSFSTLEIQRTEQGDSAMYLCASSLDAGLAAYEQYFGPGTRLTVT.

V gene TRBV5-4 combines with J gene TRBJ2-2, with 9 nucleotides matching TRBD2. This CDR3 has 17 residues. Germline V gene data show CDR1 as SGHNT and CDR2 as YYREEE (reference sequence). V gave up 4 bases and J gave up 4 bases; unmatched junction bases: 11. CDR3 sequence reads: CASSPGLAAASTGELFF. CDR3 DNA: TGTGCCAGCAGCCCGGGACTAGCAGCTGCGAGCACCGGGGAGCTGTTTTTT.

The rearrangement uses TRBV10-1 and TRBJ2-3; TRBD1 might be the D (5 bases). The germline V gene has CDR1 WNHNN and CDR2 SYGVQD (reference sequence). V lost 4 bases, J lost 7 bases, and 9 bases lay in between. The CDR3 sequence is 12 residues long. The CDR3: CASSGTNYTQYF. The CDR3 DNA reads as TGCGCCAGCAGTGGGACAAACTATACGCAGTATTTT.

The J gene is TRBJ1-1, the V gene TRBV5-4; perhaps TRBD1 as D (5 bases). CDR3 length: 14 amino acids. V lost 2 bases and J lost 1, with 9 bases in between. CDR1 and CDR2 from the germline V gene are SGHNT and YYREEE (reference sequence). The CDR3 loop is CASSLAGKNTEAFF. Here the CDR3 DNA reads TGTGCCAGCAGCTTAGCAGGGAAGAACACTGAAGCTTTCTTT. The full variable domain, its missing parts supplied by reference TRBV5-4 and TRBJ1-1, is ETGVTQSPTHLIKTRGQQVTLRCSSQSGHNTVSWYQQALGQGPQFIFQYYREEENGRGNFPPRFSGLQFPNYSSELNVNALELDDSALYLCASSLAGKNTEAFFGQGTRLTVV.